This T cell receptor (beta chain) appears in the sequencing data of a study of T cell responses to AZD1222 COVID-19 vaccine (dated by TCRdb to about 2021). For context, the study as a whole: A total of 230 to 250 trial participants underwent TCR sequencing, of whom around 200 received two doses of AZD1222 and about 25 received two doses of the MenACWY control vaccine. Trial participants were enrolled by age into 18-55, 56-69 and 70-plus year subgroups, with roughly 160, 29 and 62 TCR-sequenced participants respectively. What the work shows at the level of the full study, not this receptor alone: Reportedly, close to half of the unique spike-specific TCRs recognized epitopes lying outside the regions that are mutated in the B.1.351 and B.1.1.7 variants. Because no day 14 peak-response samples were available, the repertoires could be characterized only after the peak T cell response. In the small 56-69-year group, the increase in depth fell short of significance, most likely because of low power. The vaccine-associated CD4 TCRs covered the entire spike protein, and the dominant responses fell in regions 160-218 and 743-854. A significant rise in spike-specific TCR breadth and depth was observed after two AZD1222 doses relative to day 0 and relative to MenACWY recipients. Participants were mostly white British and included more females than males, and it was suggested by the authors that clonal diversity may have been underestimated. Conclusions about previously exposed vaccinees were limited because only a handful of AZD1222 recipients were SARS-CoV-2 seropositive at baseline.

This specimen's time point label, interpreted: baseline before first vaccination. The sample's treatment or condition label is to be understood as: meningococcal conjugate vaccine given as trial control. Vaccinee samples were obtained from the UK trials COV001 and COV002, which included a single-blind randomized controlled phase 2/3 trial of AZD1222 (ChAdOx1 nCoV-19) in healthy adults. For TCRbeta chain sequencing, PBMC samples from trial participants were taken at day 0 and at day 28 after the second dose. V is reduced by 8 bases and J by 1 base, leaving a spacing of 11 bases between them. The germline V gene gives CDR1 as MNHEY and CDR2 as SVGAGI. The CDR3 runs 13 amino acids, cysteine and phenylalanine included. Just CDR3 DNA is preserved here, 39 bases in frame from base 1. The CDR3 regions of human TCRbeta chains were subjected to immunosequencing. Regarding the original processing steps: Repertoire TCRs were checked for matches against a reference library of SARS-CoV-2-specific TCRs that had been generated using the MIRA antigen-specificity platform. Breadth was defined as the fraction of unique TCRs that were SARS-CoV-2-associated, and depth was defined as the fraction of total T cells that were SARS-CoV-2-associated. Using the MIRA data, each spike-specific TCR was assigned both to the spike region to which the TCR was reactive and to a CD4 or CD8 class. Log10-transformed breadth and depth values were compared by one-way ANOVA with Sidak's multiple comparisons tests. Drawn from immuneACCESS, this table holds only the in-frame rearrangements with V and J called that TCRdb kept. Clones are partly lost; checked studies trace under half to an unresolved V gene and leave the rest unexplained. That table furnishes V, J and clone size, whereas the DNA furnished D and trimming. This sample is represented by 150,000 to 170,000 clones; roughly nine tenths of them were singletons. The ten largest account for 5.5% of the sample.

Concerning this clone: Its antigen is unknown. Base qualities are not provided; no much larger clone lies one nucleotide away.

This clonotype was sampled from an adult in good health. The sample in question was peripheral blood, obtained on day 0 of MenACWY control vaccination. The chain joins TRBV6-5 to TRBJ1-1; the D gene lacks a confident call. The DNA sequence reads TGTGCCAGCTCGGTGGGGTGGAACACTGAAGCTTTCTTT. Translated, this is CASSVGWNTEAFF.